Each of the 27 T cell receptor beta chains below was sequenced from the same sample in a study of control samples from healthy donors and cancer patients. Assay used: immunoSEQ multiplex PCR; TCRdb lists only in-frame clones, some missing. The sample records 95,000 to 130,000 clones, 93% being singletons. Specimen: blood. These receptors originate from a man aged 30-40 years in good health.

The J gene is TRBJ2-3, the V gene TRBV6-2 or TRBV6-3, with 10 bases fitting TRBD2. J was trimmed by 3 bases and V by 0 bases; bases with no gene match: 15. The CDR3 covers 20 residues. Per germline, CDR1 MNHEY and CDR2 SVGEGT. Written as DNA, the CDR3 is TGTGCCAGCAGTTACTCGGGAAATCCCGAGCGGGGGGGCCTAACAGATACGCAGTATTTT. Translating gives CASSYSGNPERGGLTDTQYF.

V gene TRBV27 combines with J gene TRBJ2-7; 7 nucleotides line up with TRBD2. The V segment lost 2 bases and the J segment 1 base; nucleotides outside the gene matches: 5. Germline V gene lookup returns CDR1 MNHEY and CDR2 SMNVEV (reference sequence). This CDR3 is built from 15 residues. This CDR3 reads CASSLRSGESYEQYF. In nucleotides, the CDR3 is TGTGCCAGCAGTTTACGGAGCGGGGAGTCCTACGAGCAGTACTTC.

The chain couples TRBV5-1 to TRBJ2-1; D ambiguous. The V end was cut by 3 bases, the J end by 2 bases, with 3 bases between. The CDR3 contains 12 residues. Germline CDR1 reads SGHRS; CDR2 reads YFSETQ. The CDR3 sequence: CASSSPYNEQFF. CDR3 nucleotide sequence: TGCGCCAGCAGCTCGCCCTACAATGAGCAGTTCTTC.

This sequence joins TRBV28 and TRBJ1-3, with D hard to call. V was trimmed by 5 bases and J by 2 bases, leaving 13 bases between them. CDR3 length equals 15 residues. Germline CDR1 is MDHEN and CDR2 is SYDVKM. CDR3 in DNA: TGTGCCAGCAGTCCAACCTTCGGGGCTGGAAACACCATATATTTT. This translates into CASSPTFGAGNTIYF.

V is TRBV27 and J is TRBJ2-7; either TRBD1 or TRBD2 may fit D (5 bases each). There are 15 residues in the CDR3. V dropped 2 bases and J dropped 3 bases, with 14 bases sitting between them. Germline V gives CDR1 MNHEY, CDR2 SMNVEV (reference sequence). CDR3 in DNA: TGTGCCAGCAGTTTAGAACCGGGGCGGAGCTACGAGCAGTACTTC. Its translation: CASSLEPGRSYEQYF.

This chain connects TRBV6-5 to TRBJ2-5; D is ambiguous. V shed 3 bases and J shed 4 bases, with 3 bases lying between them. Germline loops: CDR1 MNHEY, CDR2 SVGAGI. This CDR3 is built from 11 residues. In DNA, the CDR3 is TGTGCCAGCAGTTATAGAGAGACCCAGTACTTC. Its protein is CASSYRETQYF.

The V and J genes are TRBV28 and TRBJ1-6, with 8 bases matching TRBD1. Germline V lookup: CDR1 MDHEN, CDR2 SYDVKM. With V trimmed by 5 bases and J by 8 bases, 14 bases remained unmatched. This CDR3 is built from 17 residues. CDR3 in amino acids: CASSPRTGSYVDSPLHF. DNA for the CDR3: TGTGCCAGCAGTCCTCGGACAGGGAGTTACGTCGATTCACCCCTCCACTTT.

The chain's CDR3 is CASWDGPPYEQYF. CDR3 DNA sequence: TGTGCCAGTTGGGACGGTCCCCCGTACGAGCAGTACTTC. The V and J genes are TRBV28 and TRBJ2-7; D assignment may be TRBD1 or TRBD2 (5 bases each). The length of the CDR3 is 13 residues. V shed 9 bases and J shed 4 bases, with 16 bases lying between them. Germline-derived CDR1 and CDR2 are MDHEN and SYDVKM.

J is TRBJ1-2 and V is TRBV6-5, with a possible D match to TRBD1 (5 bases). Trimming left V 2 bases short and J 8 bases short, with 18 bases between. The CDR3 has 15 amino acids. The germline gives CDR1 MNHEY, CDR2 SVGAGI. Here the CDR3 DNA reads TGTGCCAGCAGTTACAGGGCAACCAGGGTCGAAGGCTACACCTTC. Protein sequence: CASSYRATRVEGYTF.

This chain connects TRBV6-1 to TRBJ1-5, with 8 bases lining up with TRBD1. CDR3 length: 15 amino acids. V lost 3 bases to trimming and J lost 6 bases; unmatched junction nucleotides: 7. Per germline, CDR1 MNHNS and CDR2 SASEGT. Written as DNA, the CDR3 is TGTGCCAGCAGTGAGGTACAGGGGGTGGGTCAGCCCCAGCATTTT. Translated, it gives CASSEVQGVGQPQHF.

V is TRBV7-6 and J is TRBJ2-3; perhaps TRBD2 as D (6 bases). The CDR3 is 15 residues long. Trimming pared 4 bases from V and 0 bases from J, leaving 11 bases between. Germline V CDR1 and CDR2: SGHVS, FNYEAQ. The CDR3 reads CASSSLSGSTDTQYF. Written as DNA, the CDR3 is TGTGCCAGCAGCTCCCTTAGCGGAAGCACAGATACGCAGTATTTT. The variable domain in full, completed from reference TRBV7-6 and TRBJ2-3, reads GAGVSQSPRYKVTKRGQDVALRCDPISGHVSLYWYRQALGQGPEFLTYFNYEAQQDKSGLPNDRFSAERPEGSISTLTIQRTEQRDSAMYRCASSSLSGSTDTQYFGPGTRLTVL.

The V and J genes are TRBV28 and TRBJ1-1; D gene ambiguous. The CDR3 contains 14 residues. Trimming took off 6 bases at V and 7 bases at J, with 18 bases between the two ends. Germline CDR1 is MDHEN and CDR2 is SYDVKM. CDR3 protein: CASSSIGEEGEAFF. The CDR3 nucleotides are TGTGCCAGCAGCAGTATTGGGGAAGAGGGTGAAGCTTTCTTT.

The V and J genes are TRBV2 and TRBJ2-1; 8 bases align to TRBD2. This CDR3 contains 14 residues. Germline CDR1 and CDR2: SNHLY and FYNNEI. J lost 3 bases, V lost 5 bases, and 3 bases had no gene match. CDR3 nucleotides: TGTGCCAGCAGTTCCAGCGGGGGCTACAATGAGCAGTTCTTC. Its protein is CASSSSGGYNEQFF.

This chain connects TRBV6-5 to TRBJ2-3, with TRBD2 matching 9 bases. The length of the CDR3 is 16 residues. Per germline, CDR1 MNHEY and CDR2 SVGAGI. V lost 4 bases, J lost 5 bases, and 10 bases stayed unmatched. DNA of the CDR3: TGTGCCAGCAGTTTTCGACTAGCGGCGTATGTAGATACGCAGTATTTT. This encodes CASSFRLAAYVDTQYF.

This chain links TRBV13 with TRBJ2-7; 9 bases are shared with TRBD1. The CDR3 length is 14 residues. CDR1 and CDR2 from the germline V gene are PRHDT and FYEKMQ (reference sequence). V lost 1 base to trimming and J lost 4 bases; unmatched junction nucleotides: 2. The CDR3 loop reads CASSLEGTGYEQYF. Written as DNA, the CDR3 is TGTGCCAGCAGCTTAGAAGGGACAGGGTACGAGCAGTACTTC.

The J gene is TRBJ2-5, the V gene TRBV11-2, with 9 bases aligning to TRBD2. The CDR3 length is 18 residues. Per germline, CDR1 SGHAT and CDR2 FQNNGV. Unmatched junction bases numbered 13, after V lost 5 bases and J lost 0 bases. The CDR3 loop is CASSPRRVAGAYQETQYF. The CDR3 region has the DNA TGTGCCAGCAGCCCCCGCAGGGTAGCGGGGGCATACCAAGAGACCCAGTACTTC. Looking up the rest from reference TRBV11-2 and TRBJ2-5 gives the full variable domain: EAGVAQSPRYKIIEKRQSVAFWCNPISGHATLYWYQQILGQGPKLLIQFQNNGVVDDSQLPKDRFSAERLKGVDSTLKIQPAKLEDSAVYLCASSPRRVAGAYQETQYFGPGTRLLVL.

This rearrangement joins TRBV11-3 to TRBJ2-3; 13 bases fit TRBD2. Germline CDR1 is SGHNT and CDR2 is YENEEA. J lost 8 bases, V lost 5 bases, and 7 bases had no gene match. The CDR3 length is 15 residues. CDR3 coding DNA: TGTGCCAGCAGCCCAACCGGGACTAGCGGGGTTACGCAGTATTTT. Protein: CASSPTGTSGVTQYF.

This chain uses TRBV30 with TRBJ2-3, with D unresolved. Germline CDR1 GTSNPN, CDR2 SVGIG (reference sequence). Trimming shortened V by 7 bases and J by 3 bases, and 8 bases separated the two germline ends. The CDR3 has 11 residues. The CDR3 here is CASSETDTQYF. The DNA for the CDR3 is TGTGCCTCCTCGGAAACAGATACGCAGTATTTT. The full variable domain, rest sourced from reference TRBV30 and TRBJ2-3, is SQTIHQWPATLVQPVGSPLSLECTVEGTSNPNLYWYRQAAGRGLQLLFYSVGIGQISSEVPQNLSASRPQDRQFILSSKKLLLSDSGFYLCASSETDTQYFGPGTRLTVL.

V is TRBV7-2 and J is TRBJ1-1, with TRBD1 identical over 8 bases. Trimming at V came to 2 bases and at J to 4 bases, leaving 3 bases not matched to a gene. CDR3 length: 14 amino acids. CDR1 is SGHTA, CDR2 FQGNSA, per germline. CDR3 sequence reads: CASSLQGAGTEAFF. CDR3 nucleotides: TGTGCCAGCAGCTTACAGGGGGCAGGCACTGAAGCTTTCTTT.

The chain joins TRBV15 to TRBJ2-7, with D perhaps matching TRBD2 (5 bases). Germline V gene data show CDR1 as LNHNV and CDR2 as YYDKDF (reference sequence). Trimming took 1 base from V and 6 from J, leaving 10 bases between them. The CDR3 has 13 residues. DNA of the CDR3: TGTGCCACCAGCAGAGGGGGAGTAGGCGAGCAGTACGTC. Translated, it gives CATSRGGVGEQYV.

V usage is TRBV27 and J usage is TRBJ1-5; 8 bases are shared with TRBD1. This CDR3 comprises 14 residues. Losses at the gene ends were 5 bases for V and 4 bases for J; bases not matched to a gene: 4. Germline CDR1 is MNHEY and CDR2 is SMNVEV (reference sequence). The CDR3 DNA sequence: TGTGCCAGCAGTCTAGGACAGGGTAATCAGCCCCAGCATTTT. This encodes CASSLGQGNQPQHF.

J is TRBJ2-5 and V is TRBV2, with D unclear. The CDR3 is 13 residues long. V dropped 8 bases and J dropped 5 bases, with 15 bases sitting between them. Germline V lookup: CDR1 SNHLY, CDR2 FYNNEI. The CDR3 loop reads CASEGRRMETQYF. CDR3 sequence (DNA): TGTGCCAGCGAAGGCAGAAGGATGGAGACCCAGTACTTC. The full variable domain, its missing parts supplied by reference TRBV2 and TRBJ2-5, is EPEVTQTPSHQVTQMGQEVILRCVPISNHLYFYWYRQILGQKVEFLVSFYNNEISEKSEIFDDQFSVERPDGSNFTLKIRSTKLEDSAMYFCASEGRRMETQYFGPGTRLLVL.

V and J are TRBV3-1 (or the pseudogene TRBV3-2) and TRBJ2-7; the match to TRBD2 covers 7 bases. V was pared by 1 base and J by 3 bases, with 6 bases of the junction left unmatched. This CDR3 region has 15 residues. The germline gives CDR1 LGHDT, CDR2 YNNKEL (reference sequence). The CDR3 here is CASSQGPGGSYEQYV. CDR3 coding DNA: TGTGCCAGCAGCCAAGGCCCCGGGGGGAGCTACGAGCAGTACGTC.

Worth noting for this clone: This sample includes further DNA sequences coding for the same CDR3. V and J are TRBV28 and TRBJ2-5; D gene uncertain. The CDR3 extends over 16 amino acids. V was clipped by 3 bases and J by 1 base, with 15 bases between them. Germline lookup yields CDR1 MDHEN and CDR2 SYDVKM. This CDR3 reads CASSFDRLQPQETQYF. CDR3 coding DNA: TGTGCCAGCAGTTTCGATAGACTTCAACCCCAAGAGACCCAGTACTTC.

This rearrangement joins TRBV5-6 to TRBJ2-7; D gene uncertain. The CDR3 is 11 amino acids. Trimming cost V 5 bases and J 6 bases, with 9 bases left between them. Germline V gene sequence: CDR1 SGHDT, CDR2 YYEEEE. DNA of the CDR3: TGTGCCAGCAGTCTAGGTGGCGAGCAGTACTTC. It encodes CASSLGGEQYF.

Here the CDR3 reads CASSSGTSITDTQYF. The CDR3 DNA is TGTGCCAGCAGTTCCGGGACATCAATCACAGATACGCAGTATTTT. This chain joins TRBV6-5 and TRBJ2-3; D possibly corresponds to TRBD1 (6 bases). This CDR3 spans 15 amino acids. Looked up from germline, CDR1 is MNHEY and CDR2 is SVGAGI. The V end lost 4 bases, the J end lost 2 bases, and 13 bases lay between the germline ends.

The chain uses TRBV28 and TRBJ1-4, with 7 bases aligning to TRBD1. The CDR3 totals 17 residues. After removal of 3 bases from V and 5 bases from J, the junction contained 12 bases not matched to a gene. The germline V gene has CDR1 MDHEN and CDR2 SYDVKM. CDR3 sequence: CASSFLRVGQLNEKLFF. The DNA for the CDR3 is TGTGCCAGCAGTTTTTTGAGGGTGGGACAGCTAAATGAAAAACTGTTTTTT. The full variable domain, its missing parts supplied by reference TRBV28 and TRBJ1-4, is DVKVTQSSRYLVKRTGEKVFLECVQDMDHENMFWYRQDPGLGLRLIYFSYDVKMKEKGDIPEGYSVSREKKERFSLILESASTNQTSMYLCASSFLRVGQLNEKLFFGSGTQLSVL.